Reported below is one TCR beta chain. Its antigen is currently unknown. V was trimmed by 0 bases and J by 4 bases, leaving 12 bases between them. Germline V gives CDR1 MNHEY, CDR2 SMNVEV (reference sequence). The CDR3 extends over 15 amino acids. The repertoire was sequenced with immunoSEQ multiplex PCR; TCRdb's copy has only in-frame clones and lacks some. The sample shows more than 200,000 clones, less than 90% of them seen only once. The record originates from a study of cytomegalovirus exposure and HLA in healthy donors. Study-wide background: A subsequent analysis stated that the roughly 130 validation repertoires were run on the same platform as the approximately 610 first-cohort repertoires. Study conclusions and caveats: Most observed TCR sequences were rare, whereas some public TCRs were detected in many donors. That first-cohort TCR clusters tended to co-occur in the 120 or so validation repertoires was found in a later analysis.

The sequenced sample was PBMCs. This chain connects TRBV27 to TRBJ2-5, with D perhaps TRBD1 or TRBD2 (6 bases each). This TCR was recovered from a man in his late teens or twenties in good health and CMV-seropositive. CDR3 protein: CASSLSGGGGETQYF. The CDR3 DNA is TGTGCCAGCAGTTTATCGGGGGGCGGAGGAGAGACCCAGTACTTC.